A single sample is the source of the 32 T cell receptor beta chains below, sequenced in a study of T cell responses to AZD1222 COVID-19 vaccine. TCRdb keeps only in-frame clones here, not all; method: immunoSEQ multiplex PCR. Of around 120,000 clones in the sample, 92% were seen once. This sample comprised peripheral blood, obtained on day 0 of AZD1222 vaccination. These TCRs come from an adult in good health.

The CDR3 is CASKRLAGVFYEQYF. CDR3 DNA sequence: TGTGCCAGCAAGAGACTAGCGGGAGTTTTCTACGAGCAGTACTTC. This chain joins TRBV6-5 and TRBJ2-7, with 12 bases matching TRBD2. Germline lookup yields CDR1 MNHEY and CDR2 SVGAGI. CDR3 size: 15 residues. V trimming: 7 bases; J trimming: 3 bases; junction bases outside the gene matches: 7.

This chain joins TRBV7-2 and TRBJ1-5; no firm D call. CDR3 length equals 15 residues. The germline gives CDR1 SGHTA, CDR2 FQGNSA. V was pared by 2 bases and J by 4 bases, with 12 bases between. CDR3: CASSLYLGGNQPQHF. As DNA, the CDR3 is TGTGCCAGCAGCTTATATCTAGGAGGGAATCAGCCCCAGCATTTT.

V and J are TRBV7-9 and TRBJ2-1, with TRBD1 as a possible D gene (7 bases). The CDR3 covers 18 residues. The V end lost 3 bases, the J end lost 7 bases, and 25 bases lay between the germline ends. CDR1 SEHNR and CDR2 FQNEAQ come from the germline V gene (reference sequence). CDR3 region: CASSFRSTGTTRGNEQFF. As DNA, the CDR3 is TGTGCCAGCAGCTTTAGGTCGACAGGGACAACCCGGGGGAATGAGCAGTTCTTC.

DNA of the CDR3: TGCGCCAGCAGCCAAGATCGATTCACGGGATCCAATCAGCCCCAGCATTTT. Translation gives CASSQDRFTGSNQPQHF. The rearrangement uses TRBV4-3 and TRBJ1-5; D is uncertain. CDR1 LGHNA and CDR2 YSLEER come from the germline V gene. V lost 0 bases and J 3 bases, leaving 15 bases between the germline ends. The CDR3 totals 17 residues.

Only one count was recorded for this clone. The chain employs TRBV28 and TRBJ2-3; TRBD1 might be the D (6 bases). The V end was cut by 6 bases, the J end by 0 bases, with 7 bases between. This CDR3 spans 13 amino acids. Germline V gene data show CDR1 as MDHEN and CDR2 as SYDVKM. CDR3 DNA: TGTGCCAGCAGGGACAGAAGCACAGATACGCAGTATTTT. This translates into CASRDRSTDTQYF.

V gene TRBV28 combines with J gene TRBJ2-4; D might be TRBD1 or TRBD2, each matching 6 bases. CDR3 length: 14 residues. Germline CDR1 and CDR2: MDHEN and SYDVKM. V lost 3 bases and J lost 6, with 12 bases in between. The CDR3 is CASSFRGGLNIQYF. The CDR3, as DNA: TGTGCCAGCAGTTTCCGAGGGGGGCTAAACATTCAGTACTTC.

V and J are TRBV15 and TRBJ1-1, with TRBD1 as a possible D gene (5 bases). Trimming stripped 7 bases from V and 0 bases from J, with 12 bases between. Per the germline V gene, CDR1 is LNHNV and CDR2 is YYDKDF (reference sequence). CDR3 size: 14 residues. CDR3 sequence: CATKSGHMNTEAFF. CDR3 in DNA: TGTGCCACCAAATCAGGACACATGAACACTGAAGCTTTCTTT.

This chain links TRBV29-1 with TRBJ2-2, with D tentatively TRBD2 (6 bases). The CDR3 contains 13 residues. V was trimmed by 4 bases and J by 0 bases, leaving 6 bases between them. The germline CDR1 and CDR2 sequences are SQVTM and ANQGSEA. The CDR3 nucleotides are TGCAGCGTTGGGGAGGCGAACACCGGGGAGCTGTTTTTT. Protein product: CSVGEANTGELFF.

This chain uses TRBV3-1 (or the pseudogene TRBV3-2) with TRBJ2-7; D is unresolved. V was cut by 0 bases and J by 7 bases, with 10 bases left in between. This CDR3 has 13 amino acids. Germline V lookup: CDR1 LGHDT, CDR2 YNNKEL (reference sequence). The CDR3 sequence is CASSQDRAVEQYF. The CDR3 bases are TGTGCCAGCAGCCAAGATAGGGCCGTTGAGCAGTACTTC.

The chain employs TRBV2 and TRBJ2-2; D is unresolved. Trimming shortened V by 8 bases and J by 6 bases, and 10 bases separated the two germline ends. Germline V lookup: CDR1 SNHLY, CDR2 FYNNEI. The length of the CDR3 is 12 residues. The CDR3 DNA reads as TGTGCCAGCGTGGGGTTCTCCGGGGAGCTGTTTTTT. Its translation is CASVGFSGELFF.

This chain uses TRBV27 with TRBJ2-1; D is unresolved. V was pared by 5 bases and J by 8 bases, with 7 bases between. CDR1 is MNHEY and CDR2 is SMNVEV in the germline V gene (reference sequence). This CDR3 contains 11 residues. The CDR3 loop is CASSAVHEQFF. CDR3 in DNA: TGTGCCAGCAGTGCTGTCCATGAGCAGTTCTTC.

The chain couples TRBV7-2 to TRBJ1-6; 7 bases line up with TRBD1. Germline V gene lookup returns CDR1 SGHTA and CDR2 FQGNSA. The ends lost 1 base at V and 14 bases at J; junction bases unmatched: 11. The CDR3 spans 15 residues. The DNA for the CDR3 is TGTGCCAGCAGCTTAGTCGACAGGGAGGGTTCGGCCCTCCACTTT. It is translated as CASSLVDREGSALHF. The full variable domain, with the rest looked up from reference TRBV7-2 and TRBJ1-6, is GAGVSQSPSNKVTEKGKDVELRCDPISGHTALYWYRQSLGQGLEFLIYFQGNSAPDKSGLPSDRFSAERTGGSVSTLTIQRTQQEDSAVYLCASSLVDREGSALHFGNGTRLTVT.

The V gene is TRBV2, the J gene TRBJ1-1, with TRBD1 matching 7 bases. J gave up 1 base and V 6 bases, and 5 bases lay outside the gene matches. The CDR3 contains 14 residues. CDR1 and CDR2 (germline): SNHLY, FYNNEI. Here the CDR3 DNA reads TGTGCCAGCAGGGGACAGCGGGGGAACACTGAAGCTTTCTTT. The encoded protein is CASRGQRGNTEAFF.

The rearrangement links TRBV7-8 to TRBJ1-1; D may be TRBD1 (5 bases). The V end was cut by 0 bases, the J end by 1 base, with 6 bases between. Germline V gene data show CDR1 as SGHVS and CDR2 as FQNEAQ. The length of the CDR3 is 14 residues. The CDR3 loop is CASSLAGGNTEAFF. The CDR3 DNA is TGTGCCAGCAGCTTAGCGGGGGGGAACACTGAAGCTTTCTTT.

The chain joins TRBV24-1 to TRBJ1-5; 7 bases agree with TRBD1. Trimming cost V 2 bases and J 3 bases; bases outside gene matches: 6. Germline V gene sequence: CDR1 KGHDR, CDR2 SFDVKD. This CDR3 has 16 residues. CDR3 region: CATSDSRTGNNQPQHF. CDR3 coding DNA: TGTGCCACCAGTGATTCTAGGACAGGTAACAATCAGCCCCAGCATTTT.

This clone showed up just a few times. The rearrangement uses TRBV5-6 and TRBJ2-7; 8 nucleotides match TRBD1. This CDR3 is built from 14 residues. Trimming removed 5 bases from V and 4 bases from J; junction bases left unmatched: 8. Germline CDR1 reads SGHDT; CDR2 reads YYEEEE. CDR3 nucleotides: TGTGCCAGCAGTCCAGGGGGCTCTACTTACGAGCAGTACTTC. It translates to CASSPGGSTYEQYF.

The J gene is TRBJ1-1, the V gene TRBV19; the match to TRBD1 covers 7 bases. J lost 3 bases, V lost 4 bases, and 5 bases had no gene match. Germline V gene lookup returns CDR1 LNHDA and CDR2 SQIVND (reference sequence). The CDR3 spans 14 residues. CDR3 loop: CASSTGGRDTEAFF. DNA of the CDR3: TGTGCCAGTAGTACAGGGGGGAGAGACACTGAAGCTTTCTTT.

This chain connects TRBV5-8 to TRBJ2-3; TRBD2 matches at 10 bases. V dropped 4 bases and J dropped 4; count of bases not matched to a gene: 12. Germline V CDR1 and CDR2: SGHTS, YDEGEE. The CDR3 is 17 residues long. CDR3 in DNA: TGTGCCAGCAGCGCTCGGGCTAGCGGGAGTAACGCAGATACGCAGTATTTT. Protein sequence: CASSARASGSNADTQYF.

This chain connects TRBV24-1 to TRBJ2-1; 9 bases align to TRBD2. CDR1 and CDR2 from the germline V gene are KGHDR and SFDVKD. This CDR3 comprises 16 residues. After removal of 5 bases from V and 2 bases from J, the junction contained 6 bases not matched to a gene. In DNA form, the CDR3 reads TGTGCCACCAGTGTTGCCCTAGCGGGAACCTACAATGAGCAGTTCTTC. Protein sequence: CATSVALAGTYNEQFF.

The count of this clone is one. The chain recombines TRBV2 with TRBJ1-1; 8 bases agree with TRBD1. The ends lost 6 bases at V and 1 base at J; junction bases unmatched: 10. The CDR3 totals 16 residues. The germline V gene encodes CDR1 SNHLY and CDR2 FYNNEI. This CDR3 is CASRALSGTGNTEAFF. The CDR3, as DNA: TGTGCCAGCAGAGCCTTAAGCGGGACAGGGAACACTGAAGCTTTCTTT.

CDR3 coding DNA: TGTGCCAGCAGTCACAGGATCCAAGGGCCCACAGATACGCAGTATTTT. Translated: CASSHRIQGPTDTQYF. This chain uses TRBV2 with TRBJ2-3; perhaps TRBD1 as D (5 bases). Germline assignment: CDR1 SNHLY and CDR2 FYNNEI. Trimming left V 5 bases short and J 2 bases short, with 17 bases between. The length of the CDR3 is 16 residues.

The count of this clone is one. Distinct nucleotide sequences in the sample also encode this CDR3. The rearrangement links TRBV19 to TRBJ2-1, with D uncertain. V dropped 1 base and J dropped 0 bases, with 7 bases sitting between them. This CDR3 is built from 15 residues. Germline V gene data show CDR1 as LNHDA and CDR2 as SQIVND (reference sequence). CDR3 amino acids: CASSIGPSSYNEQFF. CDR3 bases: TGTGCCAGTAGTATAGGACCGAGCTCCTACAATGAGCAGTTCTTC.

V gene TRBV28 combines with J gene TRBJ2-1; D gene ambiguous. This CDR3 comprises 17 residues. V was clipped by 5 bases and J by 0 bases, with 17 bases between them. Looked up from germline, CDR1 is MDHEN and CDR2 is SYDVKM. CDR3 nucleotides: TGTGCCAGCAGTGGATCCCCTCTAGTCAGCTCCTACAATGAGCAGTTCTTC. Its protein is CASSGSPLVSSYNEQFF.

This chain joins TRBV14 and TRBJ1-1; a weak D match, TRBD1 (6 bases). The CDR3 consists of 13 residues. The germline V gene encodes CDR1 SGHDN and CDR2 FVKESK. Trimming took off 4 bases at V and 0 bases at J, with 6 bases between the two ends. The CDR3 protein is CASSRTVNTEAFF. The CDR3 DNA sequence: TGTGCCAGCAGCCGGACAGTGAACACTGAAGCTTTCTTT. Based on the CDR3 plus reference TRBV14 and TRBJ1-1, the full variable domain is EAGVTQFPSHSVIEKGQTVTLRCDPISGHDNLYWYRRVMGKEIKFLLHFVKESKQDESGMPNNRFLAERTGGTYSTLKVQPAELEDSGVYFCASSRTVNTEAFFGQGTRLTVV.

The chain is built from TRBV10-2 and TRBJ2-1; TRBD1 or TRBD2 may be the D gene (5 bases each). Germline CDR1 and CDR2: WSHSY and SAAADI. Trimming pared 6 bases from V and 4 bases from J, leaving 13 bases between. The CDR3 length is 14 residues. CDR3 coding DNA: TGCGCCAGCAGCGTTTCGGGGACGTACAATGAGCAGTTCTTC. Amino acids: CASSVSGTYNEQFF.

This clone was observed a single time. The chain has TRBV5-1 and TRBJ2-1; perhaps D is TRBD1 or TRBD2 (5 bases each). Germline V gene sequence: CDR1 SGHRS, CDR2 YFSETQ. With 3 bases removed from V and 6 bases from J, the gap between germline ends came to 13 bases. The CDR3 is made up of 14 amino acids. As DNA, the CDR3 is TGCGCCAGCAGCTCAGGGACGGGCGGCAATGAGCAGTTCTTC. Translated, it gives CASSSGTGGNEQFF. Drawing the rest from reference TRBV5-1 and TRBJ2-1, the complete variable domain is KAGVTQTPRYLIKTRGQQVTLSCSPISGHRSVSWYQQTPGQGLQFLFEYFSETQRNKGNFPGRFSGRQFSNSRSEMNVSTLELGDSALYLCASSSGTGGNEQFFGPGTRLTVL.

The chain combines TRBV29-1 with TRBJ2-7, with D perhaps given as TRBD1 or TRBD2 (6 bases each). The CDR3 is made up of 13 amino acids. Trimming removed 5 bases at V and 1 base at J, with 12 bases between. CDR1 and CDR2 (germline): SQVTM, ANQGSEA. The CDR3 DNA follows: TGCAGCGTTTCGGAGGGGACATCCTACGAGCAGTACTTC. Translating it yields CSVSEGTSYEQYF.

The V and J genes are TRBV25-1 and TRBJ1-4; weak D call: TRBD1 (5 bases). Germline assignment: CDR1 MGHDK and CDR2 SYGVNS. Trimming took 1 base from V and 8 from J, leaving 14 bases between them. The CDR3 is 15 amino acids. The CDR3 loop is CASSELGTMGEKLFF. The CDR3 DNA sequence: TGTGCCAGCAGTGAATTGGGGACTATGGGGGAAAAACTGTTTTTT.

This chain uses TRBV3-1 (or the pseudogene TRBV3-2) with TRBJ1-2; D not resolved. Trimming shortened V by 7 bases and J by 0 bases, and 6 bases separated the two germline ends. CDR1 is LGHDT and CDR2 is YNNKEL in the germline V gene (reference sequence). The CDR3 loop spans 12 amino acids. Here the CDR3 DNA reads TGTGCCAGCATCGACACTAACTATGGCTACACCTTC. Residues: CASIDTNYGYTF.

The V gene is TRBV11-2, the J gene TRBJ2-1; D might be TRBD2 (5 bases). Germline CDR1 is SGHAT and CDR2 is FQNNGV. V was pared by 4 bases and J by 8 bases, with 9 bases between. The CDR3 extends over 12 amino acids. DNA for the CDR3: TGTGCCAGCAGCTCCACCGGGGATGAGCAGTTCTTC. Its protein product is CASSSTGDEQFF. Full variable domain (rest looked up from reference TRBV11-2 and TRBJ2-1): EAGVAQSPRYKIIEKRQSVAFWCNPISGHATLYWYQQILGQGPKLLIQFQNNGVVDDSQLPKDRFSAERLKGVDSTLKIQPAKLEDSAVYLCASSSTGDEQFFGPGTRLTVL.

This clone appeared a few times. J is TRBJ1-5 and V is TRBV10-2, with D possibly matching TRBD1 (5 bases). CDR1 and CDR2 from the germline V gene are WSHSY and SAAADI. The CDR3 contains 17 residues. Trimming took 0 bases from V and 4 from J, leaving 16 bases between them. The CDR3 region is CASSESHYRQPNQPQHF. CDR3 coding DNA: TGCGCCAGCAGTGAGTCCCACTACAGACAGCCAAATCAGCCCCAGCATTTT.

This chain joins TRBV5-1 and TRBJ2-3; 8 bases fit TRBD2. CDR1 SGHRS and CDR2 YFSETQ come from the germline V gene. The trim removed 4 bases at V and 2 bases at J, leaving 9 bases unmatched. The CDR3 loop spans 16 amino acids. In DNA, the CDR3 is TGCGCCAGCAGCACCTCGACTAGCGCAGACACAGATACGCAGTATTTT. Protein: CASSTSTSADTDTQYF. Full variable domain (remainder filled in from reference TRBV5-1 and TRBJ2-3): KAGVTQTPRYLIKTRGQQVTLSCSPISGHRSVSWYQQTPGQGLQFLFEYFSETQRNKGNFPGRFSGRQFSNSRSEMNVSTLELGDSALYLCASSTSTSADTDTQYFGPGTRLTVL.